The 8 T cell receptor beta chains below all came from one sample that was sequenced in a study of blood T cell repertoires in COVID-19. Generated by immunoSEQ multiplex PCR, the TCRdb table keeps only in-frame clones and is missing some. In the table there are some 400,000 clones, about 80% of which are singletons. What was sequenced was peripheral blood. All receptors come from a human donor with acute or convalescent COVID-19. The donor label of this sample is uncertain.

V and J are TRBV12-3 or TRBV12-4 and TRBJ1-1; D remains unclear. V was trimmed by 3 bases and J by 3 bases, leaving 8 bases between them. The CDR3 totals 13 residues. The CDR3 bases are TGTGCCAGCAGTTTCTTACAGTACACTGAAGCTTTCTTT. Amino acids: CASSFLQYTEAFF.

J is TRBJ1-5 and V is TRBV11-2; D perhaps matches TRBD1 (6 bases). Germline CDR1 SGHAT, CDR2 FQNNGV. There are 15 residues in the CDR3. Between the trimmed V and J ends, which lost 3 bases and 3 bases, there was a span of 12 bases. The CDR3 reads CASSLGTLPNQPQHF. The CDR3 DNA is TGTGCCAGCAGCTTGGGGACACTCCCCAATCAGCCCCAGCATTTT. The full variable domain, completed using reference TRBV11-2 and TRBJ1-5, is EAGVAQSPRYKIIEKRQSVAFWCNPISGHATLYWYQQILGQGPKLLIQFQNNGVVDDSQLPKDRFSAERLKGVDSTLKIQPAKLEDSAVYLCASSLGTLPNQPQHFGDGTRLSIL.

The chain couples TRBV3-1 (or the pseudogene TRBV3-2) to TRBJ1-5; D remains ambiguous. V lost 0 bases, J lost 4 bases, and 7 bases lay in between. This CDR3 has 14 amino acids. Germline assignment: CDR1 LGHDT and CDR2 YNNKEL (reference sequence). Here the CDR3 reads CASSQESWNQPQHF. The CDR3 DNA follows: TGTGCCAGCAGCCAAGAGAGCTGGAATCAGCCCCAGCATTTT.

The chain couples TRBV24-1 to TRBJ2-1, with TRBD1 identical over 7 bases. Per germline, CDR1 KGHDR and CDR2 SFDVKD. The CDR3 length is 15 residues. Losses at the gene ends were 4 bases for V and 5 bases for J; bases not matched to a gene: 7. The CDR3 bases are TGTGCCACCAGTGACTCGGGACAGTCCCACAATGAGCAGTTCTTC. Translating gives CATSDSGQSHNEQFF.

V is TRBV27 and J is TRBJ1-5, with 8 positions matching TRBD1. The CDR3 has 13 amino acids. Looked up from germline, CDR1 is MNHEY and CDR2 is SMNVEV (reference sequence). The junction had 5 bases not matched to a gene; V was cut back by 6 bases and J by 7 bases. CDR3 nucleotide sequence: TGTGCCAGCAGCTCAGACAGGGGACAGCCCCAGCATTTT. This sequence encodes CASSSDRGQPQHF.

V usage is TRBV6-1 and J usage is TRBJ1-1; D uncertain. V was pared by 2 bases and J by 4 bases, with 11 bases between. There are 14 residues in the CDR3. CDR1 is MNHNS, CDR2 SASEGT, per germline. CDR3 residues: CASSESGYTTEAFF. The CDR3 DNA sequence: TGTGCCAGCAGTGAATCAGGATATACCACTGAAGCTTTCTTT.

V usage is TRBV20-1 and J usage is TRBJ1-5; D is undetermined. V lost 7 bases and J 6 bases, leaving 7 bases between the germline ends. The CDR3 loop spans 10 amino acids. Germline V gives CDR1 DFQATT, CDR2 SNEGSKA (reference sequence). The CDR3 nucleotides are TGCAGTGTTGGCATTCAGCCCCAGCATTTT. This codes for CSVGIQPQHF.

The chain combines TRBV7-9 with TRBJ2-2; 9 nucleotides agree with TRBD1. CDR3 length: 18 residues. CDR1 SEHNR and CDR2 FQNEAQ come from the germline V gene (reference sequence). The trim removed 5 bases at V and 4 bases at J, leaving 14 bases unmatched. Here the CDR3 DNA reads TGTGCCAGCAGCCCCCTTAGGTGGGGACAGGGATCCACCGGGGAGCTGTTTTTT. It translates to CASSPLRWGQGSTGELFF. The complete variable domain, with remaining parts taken from reference TRBV7-9 and TRBJ2-2, reads DTGVSQNPRHKITKRGQNVTFRCDPISEHNRLYWYRQTLGQGPEFLTYFQNEAQLEKSRLLSDRFSAERPKGSFSTLEIQRTEQGDSAMYLCASSPLRWGQGSTGELFFGEGSRLTVL.